Following are 26 T cell receptor beta chains from one sample sequenced in a study of blood T cells in healthy people across ages. A second PCR of roughly 7 to 11 cycles used a sample-barcoded 5' primer and a J-beta primer mix. TCRdb recomputed calls from the 5' RACE reads with MiXCR, one row per CDR3 protein. The repertoire includes about 1.5 million distinct CDR3 sequences, 35% to 45% of them detected once, and approximately 4% sits in the top ten. Sequencing used blood. The receptors stem from a young woman in good health.

The V call is TRBV20-1, the J call TRBJ2-1, with D tentatively TRBD1 or TRBD2 (5 bases each). The V end was cut by 1 base, the J end by 0 bases, with 13 bases between. CDR1 and CDR2 (germline): DFQATT, SNEGSKA (reference sequence). This CDR3 spans 16 amino acids. CDR3 nucleotides: TGCAGTGCTAGAGTGGGACGGGTTAGCTCCTACAATGAGCAGTTCTTC. Translating it yields CSARVGRVSSYNEQFF.

This clonotype came up once. The chain links TRBV6-2 or TRBV6-3 to TRBJ2-2; D is uncertain. CDR3 length: 16 residues. The V and J ends lost 5 bases and 3 bases respectively, with 16 bases between them. Germline V gives CDR1 MNHEY, CDR2 SVGEGT. As DNA, the CDR3 is TGTGCCAGCAGTAATCCGCAGTGGGGTGACACCGGGGAGCTGTTTTTT. Its protein product is CASSNPQWGDTGELFF.

This clonotype was seen just once. Sequence at one end of the junction differs from germline and may be a read error. The chain joins TRBV7-9 to TRBJ2-7; 7 bases agree with TRBD1. This CDR3 spans 14 amino acids. Germline V gene lookup returns CDR1 SEHNR and CDR2 FQNEAQ (reference sequence). CDR3 residues: CVSSPATGTYEQYF. The CDR3 coding sequence is TGTGTCAGCAGCCCGGCGACAGGGACCTACGAGCAGTACTTC.

A few counts support this clonotype. The chain uses TRBV27 and TRBJ2-7; D gene ambiguous. Trimming removed 2 bases from V and 3 bases from J, with 20 bases in between. Looked up from germline, CDR1 is MNHEY and CDR2 is SMNVEV (reference sequence). This CDR3 contains 17 residues. DNA for the CDR3: TGTGCCAGCAGTTTACGCTCTCTGGGCCAGGTGAGCTACGAGCAGTACTTC. Translating it yields CASSLRSLGQVSYEQYF.

This clonotype was detected only a few times. The chain uses TRBV12-3 or TRBV12-4 and TRBJ2-3; D may be TRBD1 (6 bases). This CDR3 is built from 13 residues. Between the trimmed V and J ends, which lost 8 bases and 4 bases, there was a span of 13 bases. CDR3 amino acids: CASGDTTADTQYF. The DNA of the CDR3 is TGTGCCAGCGGGGACACAACGGCAGATACGCAGTATTTT.

Details on this clonotype: The junction departs from germline at one end; a sequencing error may be responsible. J is TRBJ1-2 and V is TRBV12-3 or TRBV12-4; D is possibly TRBD1 (5 bases). The CDR3 sequence is 13 residues long. CDR3: CASKPGRTYGHTF. CDR3 sequence (DNA): TGTGCCAGCAAACCGGGACGGACTTATGGCCACACCTTC.

The V and J genes are TRBV20-1 and TRBJ1-2; 7 bases map to TRBD1. The V segment lost 4 bases and the J segment 4 bases; nucleotides outside the gene matches: 6. The CDR3 sequence is 13 residues long. The germline V gene has CDR1 DFQATT and CDR2 SNEGSKA (reference sequence). The chain's CDR3 is CSATTGVAYGYTF. CDR3 nucleotide sequence: TGCAGTGCTACTACAGGGGTTGCCTATGGCTACACCTTC.

This clonotype came up a few times. The chain has TRBV15 and TRBJ1-2; weak D call: TRBD1 (5 bases). Germline V gives CDR1 LNHNV, CDR2 YYDKDF (reference sequence). The CDR3 contains 19 residues. V gave up 0 bases and J gave up 4 bases, with 24 bases separating them. The CDR3, as DNA: TGTGCCACCAGCAGAGATAGGGGACGGACCCTTTGGCAGGGCTATGGCTACACCTTC. It encodes CATSRDRGRTLWQGYGYTF.

A single count supports this clonotype. The junction shows a germline mismatch at one end, possibly a read error. The gene calls are TRBV25-1 and TRBJ1-2; no firm D call. Germline loops: CDR1 MGHDK, CDR2 SYGVNS. The length of the CDR3 is 18 residues. CDR3 in amino acids: CTSSEYGSKGLTPYGYTF. DNA for the CDR3: TGTACCAGCAGTGAATATGGTTCAAAAGGACTAACTCCCTATGGCTACACCTTC.

V and J are TRBV30 and TRBJ1-5; D gene ambiguous. The CDR3 extends over 16 amino acids. Germline CDR1 is GTSNPN and CDR2 is SVGIG (reference sequence). V lost 2 bases to trimming and J lost 7 bases, with 21 bases between them. The CDR3 DNA reads as TGTGCCTGGAGTCCCTTCCGGGCGGCAACGGAACAGCCCCAGCATTTT. Protein sequence: CAWSPFRAATEQPQHF.

This clonotype came up a few times. CDR3 amino acids: CASSFFVGNDYGYTF. The CDR3 DNA sequence: TGTGCCAGCAGCTTTTTTGTGGGCAACGACTATGGCTACACCTTC. The chain has TRBV7-9 and TRBJ1-2; D is uncertain. From germline, CDR1 is SEHNR and CDR2 FQNEAQ (reference sequence). The ends were cut back, 3 bases at V and 3 bases at J, with 14 bases in the middle. CDR3 size: 15 residues.

This CDR3 reads CASSASGTYGYEQYF. The CDR3 DNA reads as TGTGCCAGCAGCGCATCCGGGACATATGGCTACGAGCAGTACTTC. The chain is built from TRBV9 and TRBJ2-7, with D possibly matching TRBD1 (6 bases). The CDR3 is 15 residues long. V lost 3 bases, J lost 3 bases, and 16 bases lay in between. CDR1 is SGDLS, CDR2 YYNGEE, per germline.

This clonotype has a handful of counts. This chain uses TRBV4-2 with TRBJ2-7; a possible D gene is TRBD2 (7 bases). The CDR3 is 14 residues long. Per germline, CDR1 LGHNA and CDR2 YNFKEQ. With 7 bases removed from V and 4 bases from J, the gap between germline ends came to 17 bases. CDR3 loop: CASTQQRGGYEQYF. The CDR3, as DNA: TGTGCCAGCACCCAGCAAAGGGGGGGGTACGAGCAGTACTTC.

This clonotype appeared once. The chain links TRBV5-1 to TRBJ2-5; 10 positions agree with TRBD2. The J call may not be correct, given that the DNA end is closer to TRBJ2-7. This CDR3 has 15 amino acids. Germline CDR1 and CDR2: SGHRS and YFSETQ. The CDR3 here is CASSFGTSVAYEQYF. CDR3 nucleotide sequence: TGCGCCAGCAGCTTCGGGACTAGCGTCGCCTACGAGCAGTACTTC.

About this clonotype: An end of the junction differs from the germline gene, which may be a read error. The chain recombines TRBV4-1 with TRBJ2-1; 7 bases fit TRBD2. The J call may be in error: the DNA end matches TRBJ2-7 better. Germline CDR1 reads MGHRA; CDR2 reads YSYEKL. The CDR3 consists of 17 residues. CDR3 protein: CASRHVLAAISYNEQYF. In nucleotides, the CDR3 is TGCGCCAGCCGCCACGTCCTAGCGGCGATCTCCTACAATGAGCAGTACTTC.

The rearrangement uses TRBV7-9 and TRBJ1-2, with D possibly matching TRBD1 (5 bases). CDR1 is SEHNR, CDR2 FQNEAQ, per germline (reference sequence). CDR3 length: 14 amino acids. V dropped 7 bases and J dropped 1 base, with 13 bases sitting between them. The DNA of the CDR3 is TGTGCCAGCACCCCGACAGTGCTTAACTATGGCTACACCTTC. Amino acids: CASTPTVLNYGYTF.

The chain recombines TRBV7-2 with TRBJ1-2, with D possibly being TRBD1 (6 bases). The CDR3 loop spans 13 amino acids. V was clipped by 5 bases and J by 7 bases, with 14 bases between them. Germline-derived CDR1 and CDR2 are SGHTA and FQGNSA. For the CDR3, the DNA is TGTGCCAGCAGCCGCATACAGGGAATTGGCTACACCTTC. This codes for CASSRIQGIGYTF.

This chain joins TRBV5-1 and TRBJ2-5, with 9 bases that match TRBD1. Germline loops: CDR1 SGHRS, CDR2 YFSETQ. The V and J ends lost 3 bases and 4 bases, in that order; junction bases with no gene match: 4. CDR3 length: 14 residues. Written as DNA, the CDR3 is TGCGCCAGCAGCTACCGGGACAGGGTAGAGACCCAGTACTTC. Its protein is CASSYRDRVETQYF.

This sequence joins TRBV28 and TRBJ1-4; D gene unclear. In germline, CDR1 is MDHEN, CDR2 SYDVKM. The CDR3 consists of 15 residues. The V and J ends lost 2 bases and 4 bases respectively, with 11 bases between them. The CDR3 loop reads CASSLGLAHNEKLFF. CDR3 coding DNA: TGTGCCAGCAGTTTAGGATTAGCCCATAATGAAAAACTGTTTTTT.

This clonotype appeared many times. The chain recombines TRBV20-1 with TRBJ1-1, with D possibly TRBD1 on 5 matching bases. Germline assignment: CDR1 DFQATT and CDR2 SNEGSKA (reference sequence). Between the trimmed V and J ends, which lost 2 bases and 5 bases, there was a span of 15 bases. The CDR3 length is 14 residues. This CDR3 reads CSARIRGERTEAFF. CDR3 DNA sequence: TGCAGTGCTAGAATTCGGGGGGAAAGGACTGAAGCTTTCTTT.

The sample holds a few counts of this clonotype. The V and J genes are TRBV4-1 and TRBJ2-5; 9 positions agree with TRBD2. Germline CDR1 and CDR2: MGHRA and YSYEKL. The CDR3 loop spans 15 amino acids. The V gene end was trimmed by 2 bases and the J gene end by 5 bases; junction bases not matched to a gene: 6. CDR3: CASSQTGTSFETQYF. Written as DNA, the CDR3 is TGCGCCAGCAGCCAAACCGGGACTAGCTTCGAGACCCAGTACTTC.

This clonotype showed up just once. At one end the junction does not follow the germline gene, possibly because of a read error. The chain employs TRBV20-1 and TRBJ1-2; possibly TRBD1 for D (6 bases). CDR3 length: 14 residues. CDR1 is DFQATT and CDR2 is SNEGSKA in the germline V gene (reference sequence). In nucleotides, the CDR3 is TGCAGTGCTAGAGATCGCGGACAGAACTATGGCAACACCTTC. It encodes CSARDRGQNYGNTF.

On this clonotype itself: The junction and the germline gene differ at one end; a read error may be behind it. The chain links TRBV7-2 to TRBJ2-5; tentative D call: TRBD2 (5 bases). Germline V gene lookup returns CDR1 SGHTA and CDR2 FQGNSA. The CDR3 is 15 amino acids. CDR3 coding DNA: TGTGCCAGCAGGGGTACTAGTCACACTCAAGGGACCCAGTACTTC. This sequence encodes CASRGTSHTQGTQYF.

The chain joins TRBV29-1 to TRBJ1-1; possible D gene TRBD1, 5 bases. V was shortened by 4 bases and J by 3 bases, with 18 bases between the two germline ends. The CDR3 covers 15 residues. The germline V gene encodes CDR1 SQVTM and CDR2 ANQGSEA. The CDR3 nucleotides read TGCAGCGTTGCGAGGGGTTTGGTTATGGACACTGAAGCTTTCTTT. Encoded protein: CSVARGLVMDTEAFF.

The genes are TRBV12-3 or TRBV12-4 and TRBJ2-7; 7 bases match TRBD1. This CDR3 contains 15 residues. The J segment lost 2 bases and the V segment lost 4 bases, leaving 8 bases of the junction unmatched. This chain's CDR3 is CASSWHRGSTYEQYF. CDR3 DNA: TGTGCCAGCAGTTGGCACAGGGGTTCCACCTACGAGCAGTACTTC.

The J gene is TRBJ2-4, the V gene TRBV29-1, with a possible D match to TRBD2 (6 bases). Germline CDR1 is SQVTM and CDR2 is ANQGSEA. The CDR3 sequence is 14 residues long. V was clipped by 4 bases and J by 0 bases, with 10 bases between them. The CDR3 nucleotides are TGCAGCGTTGCCGAGGGACTAGCCAAAAACATTCAGTACTTC. Its protein product is CSVAEGLAKNIQYF. Full variable domain (outside the CDR3, taken from reference TRBV29-1 and TRBJ2-4): SAVISQKPSRDICQRGTSLTIQCQVDSQVTMMFWYRQQPGQSLTLIATANQGSEATYESGFVIDKFPISRPNLTFSTLTVSNMSPEDSSIYLCSVAEGLAKNIQYFGAGTRLSVL.